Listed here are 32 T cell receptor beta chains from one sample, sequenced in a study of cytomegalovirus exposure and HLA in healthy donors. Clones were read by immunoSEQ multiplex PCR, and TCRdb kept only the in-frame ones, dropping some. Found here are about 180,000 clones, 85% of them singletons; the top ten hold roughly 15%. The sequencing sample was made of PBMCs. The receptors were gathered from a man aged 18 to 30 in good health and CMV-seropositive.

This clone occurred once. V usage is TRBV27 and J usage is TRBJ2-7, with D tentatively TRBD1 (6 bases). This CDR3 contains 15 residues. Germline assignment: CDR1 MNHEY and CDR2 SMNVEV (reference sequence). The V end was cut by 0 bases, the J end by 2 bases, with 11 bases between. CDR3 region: CASSLSSGETYEQYF. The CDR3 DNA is TGTGCCAGCAGTTTATCCTCAGGGGAAACCTACGAGCAGTACTTC.

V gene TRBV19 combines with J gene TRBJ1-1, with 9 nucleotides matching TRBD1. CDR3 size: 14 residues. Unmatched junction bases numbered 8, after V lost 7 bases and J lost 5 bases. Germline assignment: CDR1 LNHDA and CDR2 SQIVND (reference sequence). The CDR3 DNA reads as TGTGCCAGTAAGAGGGGACAGGGATTGACTGAAGCTTTCTTT. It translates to CASKRGQGLTEAFF. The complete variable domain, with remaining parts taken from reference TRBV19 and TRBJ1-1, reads DGGITQSPKYLFRKEGQNVTLSCEQNLNHDAMYWYRQDPGQGLRLIYYSQIVNDFQKGDIAEGYSVSREKKESFPLTVTSAQKNPTAFYLCASKRGQGLTEAFFGQGTRLTVV.

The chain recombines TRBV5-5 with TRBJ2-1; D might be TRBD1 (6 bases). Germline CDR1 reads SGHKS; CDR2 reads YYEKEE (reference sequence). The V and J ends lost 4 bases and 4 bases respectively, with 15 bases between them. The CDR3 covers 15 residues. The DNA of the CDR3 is TGTGCCAGCAGCGATCTTGGGGGCCTTTACAATGAGCAGTTCTTC. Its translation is CASSDLGGLYNEQFF.

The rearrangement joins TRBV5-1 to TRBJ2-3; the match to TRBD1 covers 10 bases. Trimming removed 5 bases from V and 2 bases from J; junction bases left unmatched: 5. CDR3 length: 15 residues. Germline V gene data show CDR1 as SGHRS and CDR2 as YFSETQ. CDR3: CASRPGTGVTDTQYF. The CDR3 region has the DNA TGCGCCAGCAGACCCGGGACAGGGGTCACAGATACGCAGTATTTT.

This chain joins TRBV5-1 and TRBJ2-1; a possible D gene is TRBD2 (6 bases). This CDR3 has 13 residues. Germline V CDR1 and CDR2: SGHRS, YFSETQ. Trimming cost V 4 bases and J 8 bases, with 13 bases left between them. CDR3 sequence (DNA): TGCGCCAGCAGCCCGACGGGGGTCCATGAGCAGTTCTTC. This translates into CASSPTGVHEQFF.

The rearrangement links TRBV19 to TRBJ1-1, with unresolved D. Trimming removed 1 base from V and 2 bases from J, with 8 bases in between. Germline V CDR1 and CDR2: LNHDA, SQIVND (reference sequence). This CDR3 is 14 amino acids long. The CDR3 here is CASSIGTSNTEAFF. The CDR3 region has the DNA TGTGCCAGTAGTATAGGAACATCCAACACTGAAGCTTTCTTT.

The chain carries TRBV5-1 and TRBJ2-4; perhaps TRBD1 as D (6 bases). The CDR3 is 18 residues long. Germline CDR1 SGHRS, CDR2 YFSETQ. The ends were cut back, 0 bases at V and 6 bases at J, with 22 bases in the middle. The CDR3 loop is CASSLEGGKGVAGNIQYF. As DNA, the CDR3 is TGCGCCAGCAGCTTGGAGGGTGGAAAGGGGGTAGCTGGAAACATTCAGTACTTC.

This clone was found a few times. CDR3 in DNA: TGTGCCAGCAGTCCCCGGACAGTGAGGGGCTACACCTTC. This encodes CASSPRTVRGYTF. V and J are TRBV11-2 and TRBJ1-2; D might be TRBD1 (6 bases). The CDR3 totals 13 residues. From germline, CDR1 is SGHAT and CDR2 FQNNGV. Trimming stripped 6 bases from V and 8 bases from J, with 16 bases between.

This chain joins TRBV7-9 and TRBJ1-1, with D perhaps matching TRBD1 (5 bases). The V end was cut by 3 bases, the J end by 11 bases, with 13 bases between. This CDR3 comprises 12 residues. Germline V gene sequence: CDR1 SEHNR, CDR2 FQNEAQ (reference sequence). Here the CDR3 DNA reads TGTGCCAGCAGCTTGCAGGGAGGAGCTGCTTTCTTT. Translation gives CASSLQGGAAFF. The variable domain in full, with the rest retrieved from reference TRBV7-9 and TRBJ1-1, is DTGVSQNPRHKITKRGQNVTFRCDPISEHNRLYWYRQTLGQGPEFLTYFQNEAQLEKSRLLSDRFSAERPKGSFSTLEIQRTEQGDSAMYLCASSLQGGAAFFGQGTRLTVV.

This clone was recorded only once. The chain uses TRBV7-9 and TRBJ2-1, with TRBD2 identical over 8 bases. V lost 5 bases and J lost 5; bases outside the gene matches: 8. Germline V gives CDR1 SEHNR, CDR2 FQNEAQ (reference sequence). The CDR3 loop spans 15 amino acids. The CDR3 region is CASSPEARGDNEQFF. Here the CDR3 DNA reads TGTGCCAGCAGCCCTGAGGCGCGGGGGGACAATGAGCAGTTCTTC. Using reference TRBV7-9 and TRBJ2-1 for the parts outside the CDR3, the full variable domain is DTGVSQNPRHKITKRGQNVTFRCDPISEHNRLYWYRQTLGQGPEFLTYFQNEAQLEKSRLLSDRFSAERPKGSFSTLEIQRTEQGDSAMYLCASSPEARGDNEQFFGPGTRLTVL.

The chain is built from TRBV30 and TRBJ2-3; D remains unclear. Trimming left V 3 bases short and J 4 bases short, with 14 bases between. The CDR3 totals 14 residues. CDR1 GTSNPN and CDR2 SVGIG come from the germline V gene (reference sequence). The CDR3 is CAWRRSTGADTQYF. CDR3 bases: TGTGCCTGGAGGAGGTCGACCGGCGCAGATACGCAGTATTTT.

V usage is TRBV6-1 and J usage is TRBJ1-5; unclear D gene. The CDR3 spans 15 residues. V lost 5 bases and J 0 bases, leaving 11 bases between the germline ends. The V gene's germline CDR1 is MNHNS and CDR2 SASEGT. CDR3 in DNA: TGTGCCAGCAGTACGGGAGCCCATAGCAATCAGCCCCAGCATTTT. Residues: CASSTGAHSNQPQHF.

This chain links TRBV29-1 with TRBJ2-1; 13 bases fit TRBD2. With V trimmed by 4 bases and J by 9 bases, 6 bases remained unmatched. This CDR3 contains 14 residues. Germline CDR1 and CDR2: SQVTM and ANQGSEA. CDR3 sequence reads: CSVGLAGGPTEQFF. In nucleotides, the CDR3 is TGCAGCGTTGGACTAGCGGGAGGCCCTACTGAGCAGTTCTTC.

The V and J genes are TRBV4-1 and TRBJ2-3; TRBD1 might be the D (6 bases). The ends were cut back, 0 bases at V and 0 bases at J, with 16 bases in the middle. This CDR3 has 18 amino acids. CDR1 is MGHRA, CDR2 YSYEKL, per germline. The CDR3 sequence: CASSQEMNRDASTDTQYF. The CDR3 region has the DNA TGCGCCAGCAGCCAAGAGATGAACAGGGATGCTAGCACAGATACGCAGTATTTT.

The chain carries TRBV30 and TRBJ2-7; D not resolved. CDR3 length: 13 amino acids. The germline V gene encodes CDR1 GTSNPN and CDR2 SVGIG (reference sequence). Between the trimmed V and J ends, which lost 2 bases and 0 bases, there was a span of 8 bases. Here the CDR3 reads CAWSIASSYEQYF. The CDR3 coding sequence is TGTGCCTGGAGTATTGCTAGCTCCTACGAGCAGTACTTC.

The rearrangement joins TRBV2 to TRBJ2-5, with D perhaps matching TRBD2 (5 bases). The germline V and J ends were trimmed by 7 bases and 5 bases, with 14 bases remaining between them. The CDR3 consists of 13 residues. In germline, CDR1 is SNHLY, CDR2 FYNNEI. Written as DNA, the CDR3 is TGTGCCAGCAACAAGGACTTGTGGGAGACCCAGTACTTC. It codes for CASNKDLWETQYF.

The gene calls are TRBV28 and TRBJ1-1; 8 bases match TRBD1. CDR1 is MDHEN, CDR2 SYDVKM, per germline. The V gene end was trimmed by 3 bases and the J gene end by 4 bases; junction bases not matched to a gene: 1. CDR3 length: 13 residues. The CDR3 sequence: CASSFQGATEAFF. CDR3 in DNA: TGTGCCAGCAGTTTTCAGGGGGCCACTGAAGCTTTCTTT.

Here the CDR3 DNA reads TGCAGTGCTAGTGATGGGAGAGGCTACACCTTC. Translated: CSASDGRGYTF. The chain uses TRBV20-1 and TRBJ1-2, with unresolved D. Germline loops: CDR1 DFQATT, CDR2 SNEGSKA (reference sequence). V was shortened by 3 bases and J by 8 bases, with 10 bases between the two germline ends. The CDR3 runs to 11 residues.

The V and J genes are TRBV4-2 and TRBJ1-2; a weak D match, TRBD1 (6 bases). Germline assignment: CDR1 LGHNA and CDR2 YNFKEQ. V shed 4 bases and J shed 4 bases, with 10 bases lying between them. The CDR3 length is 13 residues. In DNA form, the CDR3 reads TGTGCCAGCAGCCGGGGACAAATCTATGGCTACACCTTC. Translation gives CASSRGQIYGYTF.

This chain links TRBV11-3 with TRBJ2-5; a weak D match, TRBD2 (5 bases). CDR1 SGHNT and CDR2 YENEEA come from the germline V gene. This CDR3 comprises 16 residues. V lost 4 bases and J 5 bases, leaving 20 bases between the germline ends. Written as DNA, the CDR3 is TGTGCCAGCAGCTCCCTCTTTTCCACTACGGGGGAGACCCAGTACTTC. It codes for CASSSLFSTTGETQYF.

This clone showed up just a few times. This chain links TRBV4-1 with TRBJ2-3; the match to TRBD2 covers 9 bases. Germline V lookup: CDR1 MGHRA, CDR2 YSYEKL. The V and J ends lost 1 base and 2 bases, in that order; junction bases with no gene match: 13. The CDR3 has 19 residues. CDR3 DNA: TGCGCCAGCAGCCAAGGGTTAATACGGCGCGGGAGGGACACAGATACGCAGTATTTT. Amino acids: CASSQGLIRRGRDTDTQYF.

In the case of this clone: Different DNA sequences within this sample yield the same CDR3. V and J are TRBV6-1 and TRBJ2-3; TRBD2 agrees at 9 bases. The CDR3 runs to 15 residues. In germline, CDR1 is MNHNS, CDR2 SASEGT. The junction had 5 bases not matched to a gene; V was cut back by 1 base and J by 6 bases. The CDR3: CASSEEAGGPDTQYF. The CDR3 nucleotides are TGTGCCAGCAGTGAAGAGGCGGGGGGGCCGGATACGCAGTATTTT.

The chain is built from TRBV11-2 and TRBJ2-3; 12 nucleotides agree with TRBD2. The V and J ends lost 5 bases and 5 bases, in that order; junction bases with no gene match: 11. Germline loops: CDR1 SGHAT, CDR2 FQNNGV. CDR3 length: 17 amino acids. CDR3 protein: CASSELPQGLAGDTQYF. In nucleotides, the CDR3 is TGTGCCAGCAGCGAACTACCCCAGGGACTAGCGGGAGATACGCAGTATTTT.

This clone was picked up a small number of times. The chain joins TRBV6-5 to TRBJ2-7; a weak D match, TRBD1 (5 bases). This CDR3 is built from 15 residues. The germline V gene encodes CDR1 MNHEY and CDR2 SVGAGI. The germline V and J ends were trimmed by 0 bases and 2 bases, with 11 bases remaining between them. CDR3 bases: TGTGCCAGCAGTTACTCTGAAGACAGAGCCTACGAGCAGTACTTC. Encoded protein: CASSYSEDRAYEQYF.

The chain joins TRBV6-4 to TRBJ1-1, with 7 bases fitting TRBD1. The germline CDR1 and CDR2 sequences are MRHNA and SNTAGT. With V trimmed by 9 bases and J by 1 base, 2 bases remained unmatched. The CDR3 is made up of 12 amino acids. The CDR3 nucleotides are TGTGCCAGACAGGGGACGAACACTGAAGCTTTCTTT. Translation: CARQGTNTEAFF.

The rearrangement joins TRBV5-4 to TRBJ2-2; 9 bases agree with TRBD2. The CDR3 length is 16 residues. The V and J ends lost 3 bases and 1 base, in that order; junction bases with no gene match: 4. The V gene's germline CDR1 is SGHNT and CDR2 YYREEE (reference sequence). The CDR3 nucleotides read TGTGCCAGCAGCTCAATGACTAGCGGGAACACCGGGGAGCTGTTTTTT. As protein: CASSSMTSGNTGELFF.

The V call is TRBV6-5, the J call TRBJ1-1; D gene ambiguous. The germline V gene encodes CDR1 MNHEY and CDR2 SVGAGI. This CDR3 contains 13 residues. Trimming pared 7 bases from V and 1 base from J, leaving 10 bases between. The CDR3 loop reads CASTQQRNTEAFF. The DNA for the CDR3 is TGTGCCAGCACCCAACAGAGGAACACTGAAGCTTTCTTT.

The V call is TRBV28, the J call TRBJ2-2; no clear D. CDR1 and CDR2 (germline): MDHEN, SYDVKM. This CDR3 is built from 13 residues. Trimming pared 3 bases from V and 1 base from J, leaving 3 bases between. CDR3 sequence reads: CASSFGNTGELFF. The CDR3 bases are TGTGCCAGCAGTTTCGGGAACACCGGGGAGCTGTTTTTT.

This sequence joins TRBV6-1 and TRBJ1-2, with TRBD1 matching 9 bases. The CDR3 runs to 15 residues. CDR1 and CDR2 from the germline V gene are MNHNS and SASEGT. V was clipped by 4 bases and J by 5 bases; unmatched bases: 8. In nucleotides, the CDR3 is TGTGCCAGCAGTGGGATAACAGGGGGCGCGTATGGCTACACCTTC. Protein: CASSGITGGAYGYTF.

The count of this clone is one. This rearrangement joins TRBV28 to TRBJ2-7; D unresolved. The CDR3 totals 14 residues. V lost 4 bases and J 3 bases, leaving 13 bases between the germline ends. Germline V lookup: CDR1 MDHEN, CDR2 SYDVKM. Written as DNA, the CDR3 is TGTGCCAGCAGTTACGGCGGAGCTGACTACGAGCAGTACTTC. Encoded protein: CASSYGGADYEQYF.

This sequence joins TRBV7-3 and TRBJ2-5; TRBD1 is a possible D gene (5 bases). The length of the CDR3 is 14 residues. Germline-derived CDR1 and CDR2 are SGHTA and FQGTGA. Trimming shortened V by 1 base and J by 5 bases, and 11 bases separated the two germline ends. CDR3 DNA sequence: TGTGCCAGCAGCTTAAATGGGGCCAGGGAGACCCAGTACTTC. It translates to CASSLNGARETQYF. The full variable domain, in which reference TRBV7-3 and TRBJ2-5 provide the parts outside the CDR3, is GAGVSQTPSNKVTEKGKYVELRCDPISGHTALYWYRQSLGQGPEFLIYFQGTGAADDSGLPNDRFFAVRPEGSVSTLKIQRTERGDSAVYLCASSLNGARETQYFGPGTRLLVL.

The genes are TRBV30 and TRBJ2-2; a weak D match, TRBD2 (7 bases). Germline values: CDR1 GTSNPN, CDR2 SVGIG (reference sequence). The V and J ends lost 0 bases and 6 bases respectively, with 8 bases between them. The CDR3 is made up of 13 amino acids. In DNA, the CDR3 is TGTGCCTGGAGTGTAGGGGGGGCCGGGGAGCTGTTTTTT. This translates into CAWSVGGAGELFF.